The clone carrying this T cell receptor (beta chain) was recorded once. This entry belongs to a study of healthy donors' naive CD4 and CD8 T cells. TCR libraries were built from approximately 490 ng of total RNA by linear amplification. TCRdb re-derived calls from the reads in MiXCR, one entry per CDR3 protein. The sample carries approximately 200,000 distinct CDR3 sequences, 65% to 75% recorded once. The TCR was taken from a pool of human donors in good health; the sample pools cells from several healthy donors. Sequencing used naive CD4+ and CD8+ T cells sorted from blood, pooled from several donors.

The CDR3 DNA reads TGTGCCAGTAGTCCCCTCGGGGCAGGTGGGGCCAACGTCCTGACTTTC. As protein: CASSPLGAGGANVLTF. The V call is TRBV19, the J call TRBJ2-6; D could derive from TRBD1 or TRBD2 (5 bases each). This CDR3 has 16 residues. V dropped 5 bases and J dropped 3 bases, with 14 bases sitting between them. The germline CDR1 and CDR2 sequences are LNHDA and SQIVND (reference sequence).